Presented here are 23 T cell receptor beta chains from one specimen sequenced in a study of blood T cell repertoires in COVID-19. The repertoire was sequenced with immunoSEQ multiplex PCR; TCRdb's copy has only in-frame clones and lacks some. The sample consists of 90,000 to 150,000 clones, approximately 83% of them appearing once. The sample consisted of peripheral blood. These receptors all come from a man older than 75 with acute or convalescent COVID-19.

This chain links TRBV15 with TRBJ2-7, with 9 bases matching TRBD1. The CDR3 is 15 residues long. Germline V gene sequence: CDR1 LNHNV, CDR2 YYDKDF (reference sequence). The V and J ends lost 1 base and 4 bases, in that order; junction bases with no gene match: 5. The CDR3 spells CATSRGGQGTYEQYF. The CDR3 nucleotides are TGTGCCACCAGCAGAGGGGGACAGGGAACGTACGAGCAGTACTTC. The full variable domain, with the rest looked up from reference TRBV15 and TRBJ2-7, is DAMVIQNPRYQVTQFGKPVTLSCSQTLNHNVMYWYQQKSSQAPKLLFHYYDKDFNNEADTPDNFQSRRPNTSFCFLDIRSPGLGDTAMYLCATSRGGQGTYEQYFGPGTRLTVT.

The V gene is TRBV5-5, the J gene TRBJ2-4, with no clear D. Germline CDR1 reads SGHKS; CDR2 reads YYEKEE (reference sequence). CDR3 length: 16 amino acids. V was shortened by 5 bases and J by 0 bases, with 15 bases between the two germline ends. Here the CDR3 reads CASRVSPDIAKNIQYF. The CDR3 nucleotides are TGTGCCAGCAGGGTCTCACCTGACATAGCCAAAAACATTCAGTACTTC.

This clone was seen once. This chain joins TRBV4-2 and TRBJ2-1; D gene unclear. The germline gives CDR1 LGHNA, CDR2 YNFKEQ. V was trimmed by 0 bases and J by 12 bases, leaving 9 bases between them. The CDR3 runs to 12 residues. CDR3 in amino acids: CASSQEGVGQFF. CDR3 sequence (DNA): TGTGCCAGCAGCCAAGAAGGAGTAGGGCAGTTCTTC.

The chain is built from TRBV2 and TRBJ1-5; TRBD1 matches at 7 bases. Germline V gene data show CDR1 as SNHLY and CDR2 as FYNNEI. The J segment lost 0 bases and the V segment lost 5 bases, leaving 4 bases of the junction unmatched. The CDR3 is 15 residues long. CDR3 coding DNA: TGTGCCAGCAGTTCCGGGACAGCTAGCAATCAGCCCCAGCATTTT. Amino acids: CASSSGTASNQPQHF.

The genes are TRBV18 and TRBJ2-2, with a tentative D call TRBD1 (6 bases). Germline-derived CDR1 and CDR2 are KGHSH and LQKENI. The CDR3 runs to 17 residues. V shed 1 base and J shed 2 bases, with 14 bases lying between them. DNA of the CDR3: TGTGCCAGCTCACCACTGGAAGGACAGCTTAACACCGGGGAGCTGTTTTTT. Amino acids: CASSPLEGQLNTGELFF.

The gene calls are TRBV7-8 and TRBJ2-7; TRBD2 aligns across 13 bases. Germline CDR1 SGHVS, CDR2 FQNEAQ. The CDR3 contains 15 residues. V shed 5 bases and J 2 bases; nucleotides not matched to a gene: 3. The CDR3 DNA reads as TGTGCCAGCAGCCGGACTAGCGGGAGCGCCTACGAGCAGTACTTC. Residues: CASSRTSGSAYEQYF.

The chain joins TRBV7-9 to TRBJ2-3; 7 bases match TRBD1. Germline V lookup: CDR1 SEHNR, CDR2 FQNEAQ (reference sequence). After removal of 5 bases from V and 5 bases from J, the junction contained 7 bases not matched to a gene. The CDR3 contains 14 residues. The CDR3 sequence is CASSITGDQDTQYF. The CDR3 bases are TGTGCCAGCAGCATAACAGGGGATCAAGATACGCAGTATTTT.

The rearrangement joins TRBV5-8 to TRBJ2-7, with D unclear. Per germline, CDR1 SGHTS and CDR2 YDEGEE. V was cut by 0 bases and J by 3 bases, with 10 bases left in between. This CDR3 spans 14 amino acids. The CDR3 here is CASSLGATFYEQYF. CDR3 in DNA: TGTGCCAGCAGCTTGGGGGCCACGTTCTACGAGCAGTACTTC.

The chain links TRBV6-2 or TRBV6-3 to TRBJ2-7; no clear D gene. The CDR3 runs 13 residues. In germline, CDR1 is MNHEY, CDR2 SVGEGT. V was pared by 6 bases and J by 3 bases, with 12 bases between. The chain's CDR3 is CASSDGSYYEQYF. The CDR3 DNA reads as TGTGCCAGCAGCGATGGTTCCTACTACGAGCAGTACTTC.

The chain has TRBV7-2 and TRBJ2-1; D is uncertain. Germline-derived CDR1 and CDR2 are SGHTA and FQGNSA. The CDR3 totals 14 residues. V was shortened by 5 bases and J by 6 bases, with 14 bases between the two germline ends. As DNA, the CDR3 is TGTGCCAGCAGCCCGCCCCTCTCTACCAATGAGCAGTTCTTC. Its protein product is CASSPPLSTNEQFF.

The chain uses TRBV30 and TRBJ2-1; 8 bases fit TRBD2. This CDR3 spans 15 amino acids. Germline V gene lookup returns CDR1 GTSNPN and CDR2 SVGIG (reference sequence). V gave up 3 bases and J gave up 3 bases; unmatched junction bases: 7. CDR3 nucleotides: TGTGCCTGGAGGTGGAGCGGGAGTGGCTACAATGAGCAGTTCTTC. Its translation: CAWRWSGSGYNEQFF. The full variable domain, rest sourced from reference TRBV30 and TRBJ2-1, is SQTIHQWPATLVQPVGSPLSLECTVEGTSNPNLYWYRQAAGRGLQLLFYSVGIGQISSEVPQNLSASRPQDRQFILSSKKLLLSDSGFYLCAWRWSGSGYNEQFFGPGTRLTVL.

A single count supports this clone. V is TRBV11-1 and J is TRBJ1-2; 10 positions match TRBD1. The CDR3 is 15 amino acids. J was trimmed by 4 bases and V by 5 bases; bases with no gene match: 7. Germline V gene sequence: CDR1 SGHAT, CDR2 FQDESV (reference sequence). In DNA form, the CDR3 reads TGTGCCAGCAGCCGGACAGGGGGTTCAAGCTATGGCTACACCTTC. It specifies CASSRTGGSSYGYTF.

The chain links TRBV19 to TRBJ2-7, with 9 bases matching TRBD1. This CDR3 is built from 16 residues. CDR1 and CDR2 from the germline V gene are LNHDA and SQIVND (reference sequence). The V segment lost 3 bases and the J segment 7 bases; nucleotides outside the gene matches: 13. CDR3 coding DNA: TGTGCCAGTAGTATGGGACAGGGCCCCACCTTGGGTGAGCAGTACTTC. Amino acid sequence: CASSMGQGPTLGEQYF.

The J gene is TRBJ1-5, the V gene TRBV15; D gene unclear. Germline loops: CDR1 LNHNV, CDR2 YYDKDF (reference sequence). CDR3 length equals 14 residues. Trimming cost V 5 bases and J 9 bases, with 17 bases left between them. Here the CDR3 reads CATSGSQVLRPQHF. The CDR3 DNA is TGTGCCACCAGCGGAAGTCAGGTCCTTAGGCCCCAGCATTTT.

The chain recombines TRBV19 with TRBJ1-2; TRBD1 aligns across 9 bases. V was clipped by 7 bases and J by 4 bases; unmatched bases: 7. The CDR3 totals 14 residues. The germline V gene has CDR1 LNHDA and CDR2 SQIVND (reference sequence). The CDR3 nucleotides are TGTGCCAGTACCAACCCGGGACAGGGCTATGGCTACACCTTC. This encodes CASTNPGQGYGYTF. Based on the CDR3 plus reference TRBV19 and TRBJ1-2, the full variable domain is DGGITQSPKYLFRKEGQNVTLSCEQNLNHDAMYWYRQDPGQGLRLIYYSQIVNDFQKGDIAEGYSVSREKKESFPLTVTSAQKNPTAFYLCASTNPGQGYGYTFGSGTRLTVV.

This rearrangement joins TRBV6-1 to TRBJ2-7; 7 bases line up with TRBD2. Trimming cost V 2 bases and J 2 bases; bases outside gene matches: 24. CDR1 is MNHNS and CDR2 is SASEGT in the germline V gene. CDR3 length equals 21 residues. The CDR3 coding sequence is TGTGCCAGCAGTGAATCTGCCTATTGGGAGGGTATGGTTCAGGCAGCCTACGAGCAGTACTTC. It translates to CASSESAYWEGMVQAAYEQYF.

This chain connects TRBV14 to TRBJ1-2; no clear D gene. Germline V gene sequence: CDR1 SGHDN, CDR2 FVKESK. V lost 4 bases and J 7 bases, leaving 13 bases between the germline ends. This CDR3 contains 13 residues. Written as DNA, the CDR3 is TGTGCCAGCAGCCTGGGGAGCATGGGTGGCTACACCTTC. It encodes CASSLGSMGGYTF.

The chain is built from TRBV28 and TRBJ2-3; the D gene is possibly TRBD1 (5 bases). CDR1 MDHEN and CDR2 SYDVKM come from the germline V gene. The CDR3 contains 15 residues. V lost 4 bases, J lost 7 bases, and 18 bases lay in between. Here the CDR3 DNA reads TGTGCCAGCAGTTCGTCAGGGTCGATGAAAAATACGCAGTATTTT. It encodes CASSSSGSMKNTQYF.

V and J are TRBV11-2 and TRBJ1-5; D might be TRBD1 (5 bases). The CDR3 has 14 amino acids. Per germline, CDR1 SGHAT and CDR2 FQNNGV. V gave up 0 bases and J gave up 5 bases, with 8 bases separating them. The CDR3 is CASSLDRGDQPQHF. CDR3 nucleotides: TGTGCCAGCAGCTTAGATCGGGGGGATCAGCCCCAGCATTTT.

The genes are TRBV19 and TRBJ2-5; D is unresolved. V shed 4 bases and J shed 4 bases, with 13 bases lying between them. Germline lookup yields CDR1 LNHDA and CDR2 SQIVND (reference sequence). The CDR3 is 14 amino acids. The CDR3 spells CASSRLSSGETQYF. The CDR3 bases are TGTGCCAGTAGTAGACTCTCCAGTGGAGAGACCCAGTACTTC.

The V gene is TRBV28, the J gene TRBJ2-7, with D tentatively TRBD2 (5 bases). The V and J ends lost 4 bases and 2 bases respectively, with 9 bases between them. Germline CDR1 and CDR2: MDHEN and SYDVKM. This CDR3 is built from 13 residues. The CDR3 coding sequence is TGTGCCAGCAGTTCAAGCGGCCCCTACGAGCAGTACTTC. Protein sequence: CASSSSGPYEQYF.

The rearrangement links TRBV11-2 to TRBJ1-4, with TRBD1 identical over 11 bases. This CDR3 spans 18 amino acids. The junction had 10 bases not matched to a gene; V was cut back by 4 bases and J by 3 bases. Germline CDR1 SGHAT, CDR2 FQNNGV. The CDR3 loop is CASSSRDRGYLANEKLFF. CDR3 coding DNA: TGTGCCAGCAGCTCCCGGGACAGGGGGTATTTAGCTAATGAAAAACTGTTTTTT.

The rearrangement links TRBV10-3 to TRBJ1-3; D is perhaps TRBD1 (5 bases). CDR1 ENHRY and CDR2 SYGVKD come from the germline V gene. V was pared by 2 bases and J by 3 bases, with 5 bases between. The CDR3 covers 13 residues. CDR3: CAISEDSGNTIYF. CDR3 sequence (DNA): TGTGCCATCAGTGAGGACAGTGGAAACACCATATATTTT.